This T cell receptor (beta chain) came from a study of spatial heterogeneity in lung cancer. The time point is: sample taken at primary tumor resection. Unsorted whole RNA of tumor, nontumor lung or frozen PBMC was sequenced. The donor population consisted of approximately 79 patients with untreated, early-stage non-small cell lung cancer. The CDR3 is 12 residues long. Germline CDR1 and CDR2: SQVTM and ANQGSEA. Trimming took 7 bases from V and 1 from J; bases not matched to a gene: 1. This clonotype has a count of ten or more. TCRdb processed the 5' RACE reads anew with MiXCR; each CDR3 protein has one entry. The sample yields tens of thousands of distinct CDR3 sequences, about 4.3% seen once.

The receptor comes from a male donor with early-stage non-small cell lung cancer. This sample comprised PBMCs, obtained at surgery. This chain joins TRBV29-1 and TRBJ2-1; 7 bases fit TRBD2. CDR3 residues: CSAGGSYNEQFF. The CDR3, as DNA: TGCAGCGCCGGGGGGTCCTACAATGAGCAGTTCTTC.